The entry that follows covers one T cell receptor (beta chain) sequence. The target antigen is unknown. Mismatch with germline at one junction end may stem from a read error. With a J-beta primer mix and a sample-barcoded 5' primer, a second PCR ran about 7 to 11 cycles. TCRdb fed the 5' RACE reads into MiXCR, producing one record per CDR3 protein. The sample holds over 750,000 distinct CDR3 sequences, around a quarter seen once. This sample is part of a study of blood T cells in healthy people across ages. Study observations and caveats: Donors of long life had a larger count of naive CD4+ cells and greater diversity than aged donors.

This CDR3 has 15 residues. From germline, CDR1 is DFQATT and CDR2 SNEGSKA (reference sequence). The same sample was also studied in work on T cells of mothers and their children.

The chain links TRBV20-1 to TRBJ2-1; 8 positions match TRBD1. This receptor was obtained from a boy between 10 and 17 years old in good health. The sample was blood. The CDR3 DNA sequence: TGCAGTGTTTTAGGTTATTCCAGGGGGCAAGAGACCCAGAACTTC. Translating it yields CSVLGYSRGQETQNF.